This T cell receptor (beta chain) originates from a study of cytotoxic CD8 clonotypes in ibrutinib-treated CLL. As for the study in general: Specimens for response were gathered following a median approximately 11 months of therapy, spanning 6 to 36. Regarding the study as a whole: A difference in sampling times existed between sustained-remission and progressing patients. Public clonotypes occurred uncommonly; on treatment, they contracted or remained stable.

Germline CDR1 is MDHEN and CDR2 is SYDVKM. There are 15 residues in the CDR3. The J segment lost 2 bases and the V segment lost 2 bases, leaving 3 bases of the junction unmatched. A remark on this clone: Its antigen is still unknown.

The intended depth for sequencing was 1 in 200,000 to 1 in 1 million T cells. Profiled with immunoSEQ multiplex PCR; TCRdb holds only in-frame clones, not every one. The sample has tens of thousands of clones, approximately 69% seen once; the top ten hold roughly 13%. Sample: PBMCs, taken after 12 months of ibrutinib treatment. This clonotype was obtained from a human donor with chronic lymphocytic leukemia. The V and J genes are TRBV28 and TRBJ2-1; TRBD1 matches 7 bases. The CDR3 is CASSLPDRAYNEQFF. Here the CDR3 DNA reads TGTGCCAGCAGTTTACCCGACAGGGCCTACAATGAGCAGTTCTTC.